This entry lists 19 T cell receptor beta chains sequenced from one sample in a study of T cell changes during pregnancy in multiple sclerosis. Generated by immunoSEQ multiplex PCR, the TCRdb table keeps only in-frame clones and is missing some. The data show over 40,000 clones, about 88% seen once. This material consisted of CD8+ T cells from peripheral blood mononuclear cells, taken after pregnancy. These receptors came from a female donor in good health, enrolled as a control in a pregnancy study.

This chain connects TRBV7-2 to TRBJ2-7; a possible D gene is TRBD2 (5 bases). With 7 bases removed from V and 1 base from J, the gap between germline ends came to 11 bases. This CDR3 is built from 13 residues. Germline V gene lookup returns CDR1 SGHTA and CDR2 FQGNSA. CDR3 loop: CASTRGSSYEQYF. CDR3 nucleotide sequence: TGTGCCAGCACGAGAGGGTCGTCCTACGAGCAGTACTTC.

V is TRBV4-3 and J is TRBJ2-1, with D maybe TRBD1 (6 bases). Germline CDR1 reads LGHNA; CDR2 reads YSLEER. CDR3 size: 15 residues. Trimming cost V 0 bases and J 7 bases, with 13 bases left between them. CDR3 nucleotides: TGCGCCAGCAGCCAAGACAGGGGCTCCTCGAATGAGCAGTTCTTC. It translates to CASSQDRGSSNEQFF.

The chain is built from TRBV2 and TRBJ1-6; no clear D gene. The CDR3 loop spans 14 amino acids. Germline-derived CDR1 and CDR2 are SNHLY and FYNNEI. Trimming stripped 5 bases from V and 9 bases from J, with 14 bases between. For the CDR3, the DNA is TGTGCCAGCAGTCCCACCCAACCCGGTTCACCCCTCCACTTT. As protein: CASSPTQPGSPLHF.

The chain carries TRBV6-6 and TRBJ1-3; no clear D. Germline V gene data show CDR1 as MNHNY and CDR2 as SVGAGI (reference sequence). V gave up 2 bases and J gave up 1 base, with 6 bases separating them. The CDR3 loop spans 14 amino acids. The CDR3 sequence is CASSYPGSGNTIYF. The CDR3 bases are TGTGCCAGCAGTTACCCGGGGTCTGGAAACACCATATATTTT.

This chain joins TRBV5-6 and TRBJ2-7; TRBD1 might be the D (6 bases). V lost 2 bases and J 3 bases, leaving 12 bases between the germline ends. The CDR3 covers 14 residues. Germline assignment: CDR1 SGHDT and CDR2 YYEEEE. CDR3 bases: TGTGCCAGCAGCTTTAGGGACAACGTCTACGAGCAGTACTTC. It specifies CASSFRDNVYEQYF.

CDR3 sequence (DNA): TGCGCCAGCAGCCAGGCTATAGCGGGGGGGCGAAATGAGCAGTTCTTC. Its translation: CASSQAIAGGRNEQFF. The chain links TRBV4-3 to TRBJ2-1; 11 positions match TRBD2. CDR3 size: 16 residues. Unmatched junction bases numbered 8, after V lost 3 bases and J lost 7 bases. CDR1 and CDR2 (germline): LGHNA, YSLEER.

The V and J genes are TRBV4-1 and TRBJ2-5; D ambiguous. The CDR3 spans 14 residues. From germline, CDR1 is MGHRA and CDR2 YSYEKL. Trimming removed 0 bases from V and 1 base from J, with 6 bases in between. The CDR3: CASSQDYSQETQYF. The DNA of the CDR3 is TGCGCCAGCAGCCAAGATTACAGCCAAGAGACCCAGTACTTC.

CDR3 protein: CASSLVPGLNTEAFF. The CDR3 bases are TGTGCCAGCAGCTTAGTTCCAGGGCTGAACACTGAAGCTTTCTTT. The V call is TRBV7-9, the J call TRBJ1-1; possibly TRBD1 for D (5 bases). This CDR3 has 15 residues. V was trimmed by 1 base and J by 0 bases, leaving 9 bases between them. Germline CDR1 is SEHNR and CDR2 is FQNEAQ (reference sequence).

This chain uses TRBV30 with TRBJ2-3, with TRBD2 matching 7 bases. Trimming cost V 0 bases and J 7 bases; bases outside gene matches: 10. CDR3 size: 15 residues. Germline V gives CDR1 GTSNPN, CDR2 SVGIG (reference sequence). The CDR3 DNA reads as TGTGCCTGGAGTGTACGGGGAGGGCCGGAGAATACGCAGTATTTT. Protein sequence: CAWSVRGGPENTQYF.

This chain connects TRBV4-2 to TRBJ2-1, with D maybe TRBD1 (6 bases). V was clipped by 4 bases and J by 8 bases, with 12 bases between them. Germline V gives CDR1 LGHNA, CDR2 YNFKEQ. The CDR3 has 13 residues. The CDR3, as DNA: TGTGCCAGCAGCCTCGGCAGGGGCGATGAGCAGTTCTTC. Its translation is CASSLGRGDEQFF.

The V gene is TRBV5-1, the J gene TRBJ1-1, with 8 bases aligning to TRBD1. With V trimmed by 0 bases and J by 1 base, 14 bases remained unmatched. This CDR3 spans 19 amino acids. Germline CDR1 reads SGHRS; CDR2 reads YFSETQ. CDR3 amino acids: CASSLELLGPGGANTEAFF. The DNA of the CDR3 is TGCGCCAGCAGCTTGGAGTTACTCGGGCCAGGGGGCGCGAACACTGAAGCTTTCTTT.

This clone was observed once. The chain carries TRBV27 and TRBJ2-7; 10 bases line up with TRBD2. This CDR3 contains 16 residues. Germline CDR1 reads MNHEY; CDR2 reads SMNVEV (reference sequence). Trimming removed 0 bases from V and 3 bases from J; junction bases left unmatched: 5. The DNA for the CDR3 is TGTGCCAGCAGTTTATCGAAGAGCGGGGGGGACTACGAGCAGTACTTC. Its translation is CASSLSKSGGDYEQYF.

This chain links TRBV7-8 with TRBJ2-2; 7 bases align to TRBD2. With V trimmed by 5 bases and J by 0 bases, 3 bases remained unmatched. Germline values: CDR1 SGHVS, CDR2 FQNEAQ. The CDR3 is 15 residues long. The CDR3 is CASSHGGSNTGELFF. In nucleotides, the CDR3 is TGTGCCAGCAGCCACGGGGGGTCGAACACCGGGGAGCTGTTTTTT.

In regard to this clone: This sample includes further DNA sequences coding for the same CDR3. The J gene is TRBJ2-1, the V gene TRBV2; D perhaps matches TRBD2 (6 bases). The germline V gene has CDR1 SNHLY and CDR2 FYNNEI. This CDR3 has 12 residues. Deletions cut 11 bases from V and 1 base from J, with 9 bases between. The CDR3 DNA is TGTGCCTCGCGGGGATCCTACAATGAGCAGTTCTTC. This encodes CASRGSYNEQFF.

This rearrangement joins TRBV4-3 to TRBJ2-7; TRBD1 agrees at 8 bases. The CDR3 is 14 amino acids. The germline CDR1 and CDR2 sequences are LGHNA and YSLEER. Trimming cost V 4 bases and J 3 bases; bases outside gene matches: 5. The CDR3: CASSLGQGGYEQYF. The DNA of the CDR3 is TGCGCCAGCAGCCTAGGACAGGGAGGCTACGAGCAGTACTTC.

The chain's CDR3 is CASSKGRLGGANVLTF. The CDR3 DNA follows: TGTGCCAGCAGCAAAGGCAGGTTAGGTGGGGCCAACGTCCTGACTTTC. The chain is built from TRBV21-1 and TRBJ2-6; the DNA was not compared with TRBD1, the D call given in the table. TRBV21-1 constitutes a pseudogene. The CDR3 loop spans 16 amino acids.

The rearrangement uses TRBV6-1 and TRBJ1-5; D is perhaps TRBD1 (6 bases). Deletions cut 6 bases from V and 6 bases from J, with 18 bases between. The CDR3 is 15 amino acids. CDR1 and CDR2 (germline): MNHNS, SASEGT. CDR3 protein: CASRPSGGGGQPQHF. CDR3 nucleotide sequence: TGTGCCAGCAGGCCTTCGGGGGGCGGCGGTCAGCCCCAGCATTTT.

This CDR3 reads CAISEWPGVVNQPQHF. The CDR3 coding sequence is TGTGCCATCAGTGAGTGGCCAGGGGTTGTGAATCAGCCCCAGCATTTT. The rearrangement joins TRBV10-3 to TRBJ1-5, with a possible D match to TRBD1 (6 bases). Germline loops: CDR1 ENHRY, CDR2 SYGVKD. CDR3 size: 16 residues. Trimming left V 1 base short and J 4 bases short, with 14 bases between.

In nucleotides, the CDR3 is TGTGCCACCAGCAGAGAGGTGTCAGGCACAGATACGCAGTATTTT. Translated: CATSREVSGTDTQYF. The J gene is TRBJ2-3, the V gene TRBV15, with no clear D. V was trimmed by 0 bases and J by 1 base, leaving 8 bases between them. CDR1 and CDR2 (germline): LNHNV, YYDKDF (reference sequence). The CDR3 has 15 amino acids.